Shown below are 15 T cell receptor beta chains from a single sample sequenced in a study of blood T cell repertoires in COVID-19. The method was immunoSEQ multiplex PCR; TCRdb's version includes in-frame clones alone and lacks a portion of them. The sample lists fewer than 350,000 clones; 85% were seen once. Source material: PBMCs or T cells enriched from blood (not recorded which). These receptor sequences come from a woman aged 30 to 39 who had been exposed to COVID-19.

This sequence joins TRBV28 and TRBJ2-6; tentative D call: TRBD1 (5 bases). The CDR3 length is 16 residues. Trimming pared 2 bases from V and 2 bases from J, leaving 10 bases between. Germline-derived CDR1 and CDR2 are MDHEN and SYDVKM. The CDR3, as DNA: TGTGCCAGCAGTTTAGACTCCAGGGCTGGGGCCAACGTCCTGACTTTC. It codes for CASSLDSRAGANVLTF.

Of note for this clone: A junction boundary mismatches the germline segment, possibly from a read error. The rearrangement uses TRBV19 and TRBJ1-3; 10 bases align to TRBD1. The germline gives CDR1 LNHDA, CDR2 SQIVND (reference sequence). The CDR3 length is 12 residues. CDR3 loop: CASRDRDRGEDF. The CDR3 DNA reads as TGTGCCAGTAGAGACCGGGACAGGGGTGAAGATTTT.

The chain is built from TRBV28 and TRBJ1-1; D is ambiguous. V was shortened by 3 bases and J by 6 bases, with 20 bases between the two germline ends. There are 16 residues in the CDR3. Looked up from germline, CDR1 is MDHEN and CDR2 is SYDVKM. The CDR3 nucleotides are TGTGCCAGCAGTTTGTCCGGGTGGCGAGGAGCCCCTGAAGCTTTCTTT. It specifies CASSLSGWRGAPEAFF. Supplemented by reference TRBV28 and TRBJ1-1, the full variable domain reads DVKVTQSSRYLVKRTGEKVFLECVQDMDHENMFWYRQDPGLGLRLIYFSYDVKMKEKGDIPEGYSVSREKKERFSLILESASTNQTSMYLCASSLSGWRGAPEAFFGQGTRLTVV.

The V and J genes are TRBV6-5 and TRBJ2-3, with 8 nucleotides matching TRBD1. The CDR3 contains 14 residues. The J segment lost 2 bases and the V segment lost 8 bases, leaving 6 bases of the junction unmatched. CDR1 and CDR2 (germline): MNHEY, SVGAGI. The CDR3 here is CASGQGRVTDTQYF. The CDR3 coding sequence is TGTGCCAGCGGACAGGGTCGAGTCACAGATACGCAGTATTTT.

The gene calls are TRBV7-8 and TRBJ2-1; 9 bases match TRBD2. This CDR3 contains 16 residues. V trimming: 2 bases; J trimming: 7 bases; junction bases outside the gene matches: 9. Germline-derived CDR1 and CDR2 are SGHVS and FQNEAQ. Here the CDR3 reads CASSLTGGGAGNEQFF. The CDR3 DNA sequence: TGTGCCAGCAGCTTAACTGGCGGGGGGGCAGGTAATGAGCAGTTCTTC.

The rearrangement uses TRBV28 and TRBJ2-1, with a tentative D call TRBD2 (6 bases). Germline CDR1 reads MDHEN; CDR2 reads SYDVKM. This CDR3 is 16 amino acids long. Trimming left V 5 bases short and J 5 bases short, with 19 bases between. CDR3 nucleotides: TGTGCCAGCAGTGGGGATTCAGGACTACCAAACAATGAGCAGTTCTTC. The encoded protein is CASSGDSGLPNNEQFF.

The rearrangement links TRBV3-1 (or the pseudogene TRBV3-2) to TRBJ2-7, with D possibly matching TRBD1 (6 bases). V was pared by 4 bases and J by 0 bases, with 13 bases between. Germline V gives CDR1 LGHDT, CDR2 YNNKEL (reference sequence). This CDR3 is built from 15 residues. The CDR3 DNA follows: TGTGCCAGCAGCCCTTCTACGGACAGCTCCTACGAGCAGTACTTC. It encodes CASSPSTDSSYEQYF.

V is TRBV7-3 and J is TRBJ2-5; TRBD2 aligns across 14 bases. Germline loops: CDR1 SGHTA, CDR2 FQGTGA. CDR3 size: 15 residues. V lost 5 bases, J lost 4 bases, and 3 bases stayed unmatched. In DNA, the CDR3 is TGTGCCAGCAGCCCCGGACTAGCGGGGGGAGAGACCCAGTACTTC. Its protein product is CASSPGLAGGETQYF. The complete variable domain, with remaining parts taken from reference TRBV7-3 and TRBJ2-5, reads GAGVSQTPSNKVTEKGKYVELRCDPISGHTALYWYRQSLGQGPEFLIYFQGTGAADDSGLPNDRFFAVRPEGSVSTLKIQRTERGDSAVYLCASSPGLAGGETQYFGPGTRLLVL.

This clone has a handful of counts. The rearrangement uses TRBV28 and TRBJ2-3, with TRBD1 as a possible D gene (5 bases). CDR3 size: 14 residues. Germline-derived CDR1 and CDR2 are MDHEN and SYDVKM. Trimming took off 2 bases at V and 2 bases at J, with 8 bases between the two ends. The CDR3 nucleotides read TGTGCCAGCAGTTTAATGGGGCACACAGATACGCAGTATTTT. Translated, it gives CASSLMGHTDTQYF.

The rearrangement uses TRBV5-1 and TRBJ1-1; D perhaps matches TRBD1 (5 bases). Between the trimmed V and J ends, which lost 0 bases and 0 bases, there was a span of 18 bases. The germline CDR1 and CDR2 sequences are SGHRS and YFSETQ. The CDR3 extends over 18 amino acids. DNA for the CDR3: TGCGCCAGCAGCTTGGTAGTTACGGGGGATTTAATGAACACTGAAGCTTTCTTT. Translation gives CASSLVVTGDLMNTEAFF.

The J gene is TRBJ1-4, the V gene TRBV5-1; tentative D call: TRBD1 (6 bases). The ends were cut back, 2 bases at V and 4 bases at J, with 12 bases in the middle. The germline V gene encodes CDR1 SGHRS and CDR2 YFSETQ. The CDR3 length is 15 residues. CDR3: CASSLSGAYNEKLFF. Here the CDR3 DNA reads TGCGCCAGCAGCTTATCAGGGGCGTATAATGAAAAACTGTTTTTT. The full variable domain, with the rest looked up from reference TRBV5-1 and TRBJ1-4, is KAGVTQTPRYLIKTRGQQVTLSCSPISGHRSVSWYQQTPGQGLQFLFEYFSETQRNKGNFPGRFSGRQFSNSRSEMNVSTLELGDSALYLCASSLSGAYNEKLFFGSGTQLSVL.

The J gene is TRBJ1-6, the V gene TRBV15; 7 positions agree with TRBD1. J lost 8 bases, V lost 0 bases, and 4 bases had no gene match. The CDR3 loop spans 15 amino acids. The germline CDR1 and CDR2 sequences are LNHNV and YYDKDF (reference sequence). The CDR3 DNA follows: TGTGCCACCAGCAGAGACACAGGGGCCTATTCACCCCTCCACTTT. This gives the protein CATSRDTGAYSPLHF.

CDR3 loop: CASSLGEQPQHF. The CDR3 DNA reads TGTGCCAGCAGCCTAGGGGAACAGCCCCAGCATTTT. J is TRBJ1-5 and V is TRBV3-1 (or the pseudogene TRBV3-2), with D perhaps matching TRBD1 (5 bases). Trimming removed 4 bases at V and 7 bases at J, with 8 bases between. The CDR3 loop spans 12 amino acids. Germline V CDR1 and CDR2: LGHDT, YNNKEL (reference sequence).

V and J are TRBV29-1 and TRBJ2-1; no clear D gene. The germline V gene has CDR1 SQVTM and CDR2 ANQGSEA. The CDR3 extends over 14 amino acids. V dropped 3 bases and J dropped 3 bases, with 12 bases sitting between them. The CDR3: CSVDRQASYNEQFF. Written as DNA, the CDR3 is TGCAGCGTTGATCGTCAGGCCAGCTACAATGAGCAGTTCTTC.

The genes are TRBV18 and TRBJ1-3; possible D gene TRBD1, 5 bases. The CDR3 contains 16 residues. The ends were cut back, 2 bases at V and 0 bases at J, with 11 bases in the middle. Germline V gives CDR1 KGHSH, CDR2 LQKENI. The CDR3 DNA reads TGTGCCAGCTCACCAGGGACTGGGCCCTCTGGAAACACCATATATTTT. Translated: CASSPGTGPSGNTIYF.